This entry is about one T cell receptor (beta chain). Some clones are missing from TCRdb's copy, which holds only in-frame ones; the method was immunoSEQ multiplex PCR. The sample lists tens of thousands of clones, about 90% occurring once. This specimen belongs to a study of blood T cell repertoires in COVID-19. In the study overall: Samples of COVID-19 (acute and convalescent) were obtained from the United States, Italy and Spain. Sources were T cells, B-cell-depleted T cells, or PBMCs; the material itself was cDNA or gDNA.

The CDR3 totals 15 residues. V lost 0 bases and J 8 bases, leaving 17 bases between the germline ends. CDR1 is SGHNT and CDR2 is YYREEE in the germline V gene (reference sequence). The V call is TRBV5-4, the J call TRBJ1-2; D remains unclear. The sequence came from a human donor in a cohort sampled during active COVID-19. The sample was peripheral blood. The CDR3 spells CASSLGSVGDAGYTF. CDR3 DNA sequence: TGTGCCAGCAGCTTGGGAAGCGTCGGCGATGCGGGCTACACCTTC. The full variable domain, in which reference TRBV5-4 and TRBJ1-2 provide the parts outside the CDR3, is ETGVTQSPTHLIKTRGQQVTLRCSSQSGHNTVSWYQQALGQGPQFIFQYYREEENGRGNFPPRFSGLQFPNYSSELNVNALELDDSALYLCASSLGSVGDAGYTFGSGTRLTVV.